These T cell receptor beta chains were read from a single sample in a study of shared clonotypes between healthy human individuals. Produced via immunoSEQ multiplex PCR; TCRdb's table is partial and in-frame only. The data show over 2,000,000 clones, 85% to 95% seen once. The sample was naive CD8+ T cells from PBMCs. Every receptor here comes from a man between 18 and 35 years old in good health. Some clones in this sample may be carry-over from other donors' samples. The CDR3 runs from the conserved cysteine through the conserved F or W. The order of the fields is D gene, J gene, clone size, V gene, CDR3 protein, CDR3 DNA. D genes are given only for firm matches. Size values are once, few and many counts, or a class for expanded clones, and some rows have none.

D gene: NA
J gene: TRBJ1-1
clone size: NA
V gene: TRBV4-3
CDR3 protein: CASSQAEGLSTEAFF
CDR3 DNA: TGCGCCAGCAGCCAAGCGGAGGGATTGAGCACTGAAGCTTTCTTT

D gene: TRBD1
J gene: TRBJ2-7
clone size: NA
V gene: TRBV5-6
CDR3 protein: CASSLVWGTVTYEQYF
CDR3 DNA: TGTGCCAGCAGCTTGGTTTGGGGGACAGTCACCTACGAGCAGTACTTC

D gene: TRBD1
J gene: TRBJ2-7
clone size: NA
V gene: TRBV5-5
CDR3 protein: CASSSETGAYEQYF
CDR3 DNA: TGTGCCAGCAGCTCGGAGACAGGGGCTTACGAGCAGTACTTC

D gene: NA
J gene: TRBJ2-1
clone size: NA
V gene: TRBV7-9
CDR3 protein: CASSHPGTEHNEQFF
CDR3 DNA: TGTGCCAGCAGCCATCCCGGGACTGAACACAATGAGCAGTTCTTC

D gene: TRBD1
J gene: TRBJ1-2
clone size: NA
V gene: TRBV7-8
CDR3 protein: CASSLVTGAGGYTF
CDR3 DNA: TGTGCCAGCAGCTTAGTTACAGGGGCCGGTGGCTACACCTTC

D gene: TRBD2
J gene: TRBJ2-7
clone size: NA
V gene: TRBV5-1
CDR3 protein: CASSLAGGSVNEQYF
CDR3 DNA: TGCGCCAGCAGCTTGGCGGGCGGGAGTGTCAACGAGCAGTACTTC

D gene: TRBD2
J gene: TRBJ2-1
clone size: NA
V gene: TRBV6-4
CDR3 protein: CASSGLAGGNEQFF
CDR3 DNA: TGTGCCAGCAGTGGACTAGCGGGAGGCAATGAGCAGTTCTTC

D gene: NA
J gene: TRBJ2-7
clone size: NA
V gene: TRBV7-8
CDR3 protein: CASSLGRVSYEQYF
CDR3 DNA: TGTGCCAGCAGCTTAGGGCGGGTATCGTACGAGCAGTACTTC

D gene: NA
J gene: TRBJ1-5
clone size: NA
V gene: TRBV11-2
CDR3 protein: CASSFVGRNQPQHF
CDR3 DNA: TGTGCCAGCAGCTTTGTGGGACGGAATCAGCCCCAGCATTTT

D gene: NA
J gene: TRBJ2-1
clone size: NA
V gene: TRBV2
CDR3 protein: CASSEGQRLYNEQFF
CDR3 DNA: TGTGCCAGCAGTGAAGGTCAGAGATTATACAATGAGCAGTTCTTC

D gene: NA
J gene: TRBJ2-7
clone size: NA
V gene: TRBV20-1
CDR3 protein: CSVYEQYF
CDR3 DNA: TGCAGTGTTTACGAGCAGTACTTC

D gene: TRBD1
J gene: TRBJ2-7
clone size: once
V gene: TRBV10-3
CDR3 protein: CATRQGGYEQYF
CDR3 DNA: TGTGCCACACGACAGGGTGGGTACGAGCAGTACTTC

D gene: NA
J gene: TRBJ1-1
clone size: NA
V gene: TRBV5-6
CDR3 protein: CASSLGRLNTEAFF
CDR3 DNA: TGTGCCAGCAGCTTGGGGCGGCTGAACACTGAAGCTTTCTTT

D gene: NA
J gene: TRBJ1-1
clone size: few
V gene: TRBV30
CDR3 protein: CAWSILPNTEAFF
CDR3 DNA: TGTGCCTGGAGTATATTGCCGAACACTGAAGCTTTCTTT

D gene: NA
J gene: TRBJ1-2
clone size: NA
V gene: TRBV6-5
CDR3 protein: CASSYTGGYYGYTF
CDR3 DNA: TGTGCCAGCAGTTACACCGGCGGATACTATGGCTACACCTTC

D gene: NA
J gene: TRBJ2-3
clone size: NA
V gene: TRBV10-3
CDR3 protein: CAHRGEYGDTQYF
CDR3 DNA: TGTGCTCATAGAGGGGAGTATGGAGATACGCAGTATTTT

D gene: TRBD2
J gene: TRBJ2-7
clone size: NA
V gene: TRBV5-1
CDR3 protein: CASSATGTSGDPYEQYF
CDR3 DNA: TGCGCCAGCAGCGCAACCGGGACTAGCGGGGATCCCTACGAGCAGTACTTC

D gene: NA
J gene: TRBJ2-3
clone size: NA
V gene: TRBV28
CDR3 protein: CASSFNAGDTDTQYF
CDR3 DNA: TGTGCCAGCAGTTTCAACGCCGGGGACACAGATACGCAGTATTTT

D gene: NA
J gene: TRBJ2-7
clone size: NA
V gene: TRBV27
CDR3 protein: CASSTVGREGHEQYF
CDR3 DNA: TGTGCCAGCAGTACCGTGGGTAGAGAAGGGCACGAGCAGTACTTC

D gene: TRBD2
J gene: TRBJ2-1
clone size: NA
V gene: TRBV27
CDR3 protein: CASSLGLAAYNNEQFF
CDR3 DNA: TGTGCCAGCAGTTTGGGACTAGCGGCCTATAACAATGAGCAGTTCTTC